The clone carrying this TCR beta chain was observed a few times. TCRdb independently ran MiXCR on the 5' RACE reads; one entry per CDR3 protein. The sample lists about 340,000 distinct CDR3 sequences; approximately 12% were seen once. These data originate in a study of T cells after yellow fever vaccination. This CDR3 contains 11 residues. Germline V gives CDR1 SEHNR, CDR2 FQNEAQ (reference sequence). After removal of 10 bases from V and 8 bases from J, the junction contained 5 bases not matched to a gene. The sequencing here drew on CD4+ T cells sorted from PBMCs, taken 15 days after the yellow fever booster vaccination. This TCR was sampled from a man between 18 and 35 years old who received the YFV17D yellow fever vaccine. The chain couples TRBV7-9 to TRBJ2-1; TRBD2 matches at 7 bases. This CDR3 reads CAIREGHEQFF. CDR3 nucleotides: TGTGCCATAAGGGAGGGCCATGAGCAGTTCTTC. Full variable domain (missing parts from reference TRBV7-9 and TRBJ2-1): DTGVSQNPRHKITKRGQNVTFRCDPISEHNRLYWYRQTLGQGPEFLTYFQNEAQLEKSRLLSDRFSAERPKGSFSTLEIQRTEQGDSAMYLCAIREGHEQFFGPGTRLTVL.